These 28 T cell receptor beta chains originate from one sample sequenced in a study of OX40 agonist ivuxolimab in advanced cancers. Assay: immunoSEQ multiplex PCR; the TCRdb copy retains only in-frame clones and omits some. In the table there are around 76,000 clones, more than 65% of which are singletons. Sequences were derived from CD4+ or CD8+ T cells sorted from blood, sampled in a trial of the OX40 agonist ivuxolimab. These receptors came from an adult with an advanced solid tumor such as melanoma, head and neck, liver or kidney cancer.

The chain links TRBV28 to TRBJ1-4, with TRBD1 as a possible D gene (6 bases). Trimming took off 5 bases at V and 5 bases at J, with 12 bases between the two ends. Germline CDR1 is MDHEN and CDR2 is SYDVKM. The CDR3 sequence is 14 residues long. The CDR3 protein is CASSPPGDNEKLFF. DNA of the CDR3: TGTGCCAGCAGTCCGCCAGGGGACAATGAAAAACTGTTTTTT.

The rearrangement joins TRBV18 to TRBJ2-5; D remains ambiguous. This CDR3 region has 14 residues. Germline V gene sequence: CDR1 KGHSH, CDR2 LQKENI. V lost 3 bases and J lost 5, with 13 bases in between. CDR3 in DNA: TGTGCCAGCTCACCCACCCCCGGGCGGGAGACCCAGTACTTC. This codes for CASSPTPGRETQYF.

This chain links TRBV5-1 with TRBJ2-6; tentatively, D is TRBD1 (6 bases). The V and J ends lost 0 bases and 3 bases respectively, with 13 bases between them. CDR3 size: 17 residues. Germline CDR1 and CDR2: SGHRS and YFSETQ. The CDR3 DNA is TGCGCCAGCAGCTTGGACCCCCAGGGGTATGGGGCCAACGTCCTGACTTTC. It is translated as CASSLDPQGYGANVLTF.

The V gene is TRBV6-6, the J gene TRBJ1-2; unclear D gene. This CDR3 is built from 14 residues. Germline CDR1 is MNHNY and CDR2 is SVGAGI (reference sequence). V was trimmed by 6 bases and J by 2 bases, leaving 13 bases between them. The CDR3 region is CASSSPPQNYGYTF. CDR3 nucleotides: TGTGCCAGCAGCTCTCCCCCCCAGAACTATGGCTACACCTTC.

The chain recombines TRBV7-2 with TRBJ1-3; weak D call: TRBD1 (6 bases). Germline CDR1 and CDR2: SGHTA and FQGNSA. The CDR3 has 17 amino acids. V gave up 3 bases and J gave up 1 base, with 16 bases separating them. CDR3 residues: CASSFSPRTDSGNTIYF. The CDR3, as DNA: TGTGCCAGCAGCTTTAGCCCCCGGACAGATTCTGGAAACACCATATATTTT.

This clone was picked up one time. V and J are TRBV7-2 and TRBJ2-7; the D gene could be TRBD1 or TRBD2 (6 bases each). The ends were cut back, 0 bases at V and 2 bases at J, with 8 bases in the middle. The CDR3 runs 14 residues. Germline loops: CDR1 SGHTA, CDR2 FQGNSA. The CDR3: CASSLAEGAYEQYF. The DNA for the CDR3 is TGTGCCAGCAGCTTAGCGGAGGGGGCCTACGAGCAGTACTTC. The full variable domain, rest sourced from reference TRBV7-2 and TRBJ2-7, is GAGVSQSPSNKVTEKGKDVELRCDPISGHTALYWYRQSLGQGLEFLIYFQGNSAPDKSGLPSDRFSAERTGGSVSTLTIQRTQQEDSAVYLCASSLAEGAYEQYFGPGTRLTVT.

The chain has TRBV7-2 and TRBJ1-6; 7 bases are shared with TRBD1. V shed 4 bases and J 6 bases; nucleotides not matched to a gene: 3. This CDR3 spans 14 amino acids. Germline V gives CDR1 SGHTA, CDR2 FQGNSA. The CDR3: CASSSQGGNSPLHF. Here the CDR3 DNA reads TGTGCCAGCAGCTCCCAGGGGGGTAATTCACCCCTCCACTTT. The complete variable domain, with remaining parts taken from reference TRBV7-2 and TRBJ1-6, reads GAGVSQSPSNKVTEKGKDVELRCDPISGHTALYWYRQSLGQGLEFLIYFQGNSAPDKSGLPSDRFSAERTGGSVSTLTIQRTQQEDSAVYLCASSSQGGNSPLHFGNGTRLTVT.

The chain uses TRBV4-1 and TRBJ1-4, with D tentatively TRBD1 (6 bases). This CDR3 region has 16 residues. The germline V and J ends were trimmed by 3 bases and 2 bases, with 13 bases remaining between them. CDR1 and CDR2 from the germline V gene are MGHRA and YSYEKL. This CDR3 is CASSQAPTGTNEKLFF. The CDR3 bases are TGCGCCAGCAGCCAGGCCCCGACAGGCACTAATGAAAAACTGTTTTTT.

The rearrangement links TRBV5-1 to TRBJ2-5; 10 bases align to TRBD1. The CDR3 is made up of 14 amino acids. V lost 4 bases and J lost 3; bases outside the gene matches: 3. Germline V lookup: CDR1 SGHRS, CDR2 YFSETQ. The CDR3 protein is CASSHGTGEETQYF. The DNA of the CDR3 is TGCGCCAGCAGCCACGGGACAGGGGAAGAGACCCAGTACTTC.

The chain is built from TRBV15 and TRBJ1-4; D remains ambiguous. CDR1 and CDR2 (germline): LNHNV, YYDKDF (reference sequence). This CDR3 has 15 residues. The V and J ends lost 0 bases and 4 bases respectively, with 9 bases between them. This chain's CDR3 is CATSRERSDNEKLFF. As DNA, the CDR3 is TGTGCCACCAGCAGAGAACGATCAGATAATGAAAAACTGTTTTTT.

This clone has just a few counts. The chain combines TRBV2 with TRBJ2-5, with unresolved D. The CDR3 runs to 14 residues. Trimming pared 6 bases from V and 1 base from J, leaving 12 bases between. Germline CDR1 and CDR2: SNHLY and FYNNEI. The CDR3 spells CASSYESLQETQYF. In DNA, the CDR3 is TGTGCCAGCAGCTACGAGAGTCTCCAAGAGACCCAGTACTTC.

The chain links TRBV19 to TRBJ1-2, with D unresolved. The germline gives CDR1 LNHDA, CDR2 SQIVND (reference sequence). V lost 4 bases and J 0 bases, leaving 6 bases between the germline ends. The CDR3 runs to 13 residues. The CDR3 nucleotides read TGTGCCAGTAGTAGAGACACTAACTATGGCTACACCTTC. Translated, it gives CASSRDTNYGYTF. Full variable domain (outside the CDR3, taken from reference TRBV19 and TRBJ1-2): DGGITQSPKYLFRKEGQNVTLSCEQNLNHDAMYWYRQDPGQGLRLIYYSQIVNDFQKGDIAEGYSVSREKKESFPLTVTSAQKNPTAFYLCASSRDTNYGYTFGSGTRLTVV.

The V and J genes are TRBV18 and TRBJ1-1, with TRBD1 matching 8 bases. Germline CDR1 reads KGHSH; CDR2 reads LQKENI. The V gene end was trimmed by 3 bases and the J gene end by 4 bases; junction bases not matched to a gene: 4. This CDR3 spans 14 amino acids. The DNA of the CDR3 is TGTGCCAGCTCACCGACAGGGGTCGGCACTGAAGCTTTCTTT. This translates into CASSPTGVGTEAFF.

J is TRBJ1-1 and V is TRBV28; D perhaps matches TRBD1 (5 bases). CDR3 size: 16 residues. V lost 4 bases and J lost 2, with 17 bases in between. Germline V gene lookup returns CDR1 MDHEN and CDR2 SYDVKM. The CDR3 DNA is TGTGCCAGCAGTTGGGCCAGGTGGGGGGGTAACACTGAAGCTTTCTTT. Translating gives CASSWARWGGNTEAFF. Drawing the rest from reference TRBV28 and TRBJ1-1, the complete variable domain is DVKVTQSSRYLVKRTGEKVFLECVQDMDHENMFWYRQDPGLGLRLIYFSYDVKMKEKGDIPEGYSVSREKKERFSLILESASTNQTSMYLCASSWARWGGNTEAFFGQGTRLTVV.

The V call is TRBV7-2, the J call TRBJ1-2, with a weak D call TRBD1 (5 bases). CDR1 is SGHTA, CDR2 FQGNSA, per germline. The ends were cut back, 5 bases at V and 5 bases at J, with 6 bases in the middle. The CDR3 totals 11 residues. CDR3 region: CASSPGYGYTF. The CDR3 DNA sequence: TGTGCCAGCAGCCCAGGGTATGGCTACACCTTC.

The V call is TRBV7-9, the J call TRBJ1-2; 9 positions agree with TRBD1. With V trimmed by 0 bases and J by 9 bases, 5 bases remained unmatched. Germline assignment: CDR1 SEHNR and CDR2 FQNEAQ (reference sequence). The CDR3 is made up of 14 amino acids. The CDR3 spells CASSLAQGARSYTF. The CDR3 DNA is TGTGCCAGCAGCTTAGCACAGGGGGCTAGGAGCTACACCTTC.

This clone was observed a single time. The chain has TRBV7-2 and TRBJ1-1, with D tentatively TRBD1 (6 bases). Trimming left V 2 bases short and J 1 base short, with 11 bases between. This CDR3 is 15 amino acids long. Germline CDR1 is SGHTA and CDR2 is FQGNSA. DNA of the CDR3: TGTGCCAGCAGCTTAATCCTGGGGGCGAACACTGAAGCTTTCTTT. It encodes CASSLILGANTEAFF.

The chain combines TRBV18 with TRBJ2-1; D call uncertain. V dropped 2 bases and J dropped 12 bases, with 8 bases sitting between them. CDR1 KGHSH and CDR2 LQKENI come from the germline V gene. The CDR3 contains 11 residues. The CDR3 region is CASSPGVAQFF. In nucleotides, the CDR3 is TGTGCCAGCTCACCAGGGGTTGCGCAGTTCTTC.

The J gene is TRBJ2-7, the V gene TRBV6-5; TRBD2 aligns across 7 bases. The CDR3 loop spans 15 amino acids. J was trimmed by 3 bases and V by 7 bases; bases with no gene match: 12. Looked up from germline, CDR1 is MNHEY and CDR2 is SVGAGI. The CDR3 region is CASTQTPAGLYEQYF. CDR3 nucleotide sequence: TGTGCCAGCACCCAAACCCCAGCGGGGCTCTACGAGCAGTACTTC.

J is TRBJ1-5 and V is TRBV5-1; 10 nucleotides align to TRBD1. The CDR3 length is 15 residues. Germline V gene lookup returns CDR1 SGHRS and CDR2 YFSETQ. The junction had 1 base not matched to a gene; V was cut back by 3 bases and J by 1 base. The CDR3 is CASSSGQGSNQPQHF. The CDR3 bases are TGCGCCAGCAGCTCGGGACAGGGGAGCAATCAGCCCCAGCATTTT.

The chain links TRBV6-5 to TRBJ1-2; 7 nucleotides agree with TRBD1. Losses at the gene ends were 4 bases for V and 6 bases for J; bases not matched to a gene: 11. The V gene's germline CDR1 is MNHEY and CDR2 SVGAGI. This CDR3 spans 15 amino acids. The CDR3 DNA reads TGTGCCAGCAGTTCAACAGGGGCAGATTATGATGGCTACACCTTC. It translates to CASSSTGADYDGYTF.

This chain joins TRBV18 and TRBJ1-1, with D unclear. Between the trimmed V and J ends, which lost 2 bases and 1 base, there was a span of 5 bases. In germline, CDR1 is KGHSH, CDR2 LQKENI. This CDR3 has 13 amino acids. The CDR3: CASSPSENTEAFF. CDR3 bases: TGTGCCAGCTCACCAAGTGAGAACACTGAAGCTTTCTTT.

The rearrangement links TRBV7-9 to TRBJ1-4; TRBD1 agrees at 10 bases. With V trimmed by 3 bases and J by 4 bases, 5 bases remained unmatched. The CDR3 is made up of 16 amino acids. Germline V gives CDR1 SEHNR, CDR2 FQNEAQ (reference sequence). The DNA for the CDR3 is TGTGCCAGCAGCTTGGGACAGGGGCGGGGTAATGAAAAACTGTTTTTT. Protein sequence: CASSLGQGRGNEKLFF. Using reference TRBV7-9 and TRBJ1-4 for the parts outside the CDR3, the full variable domain is DTGVSQNPRHKITKRGQNVTFRCDPISEHNRLYWYRQTLGQGPEFLTYFQNEAQLEKSRLLSDRFSAERPKGSFSTLEIQRTEQGDSAMYLCASSLGQGRGNEKLFFGSGTQLSVL.

This CDR3 reads CASSLGGTENYEQYF. In DNA, the CDR3 is TGCGCCAGCAGCTTGGGTGGGACAGAGAACTACGAGCAGTACTTC. V gene TRBV5-1 combines with J gene TRBJ2-7; TRBD1 agrees at 7 bases. This CDR3 contains 15 residues. V shed 0 bases, J shed 3 bases, and the junction held 6 bases outside the gene matches. Germline values: CDR1 SGHRS, CDR2 YFSETQ.

This rearrangement joins TRBV10-3 to TRBJ1-2; 7 bases align to TRBD1. The germline V gene encodes CDR1 ENHRY and CDR2 SYGVKD. Germline trimming cut 4 bases from V and 2 bases from J; bases unmatched to any gene: 1. The CDR3 is 13 residues long. Written as DNA, the CDR3 is TGTGCCATCAGTGGGGGACAGAACTATGGCTACACCTTC. It is translated as CAISGGQNYGYTF.

J is TRBJ1-2 and V is TRBV13; unclear D gene. Germline lookup yields CDR1 PRHDT and CDR2 FYEKMQ (reference sequence). The CDR3 runs 15 residues. The V and J ends lost 5 bases and 6 bases respectively, with 19 bases between them. CDR3 nucleotides: TGTGCCAGCAGCCCTACGGATCAGGACCTTGATGGCTACACCTTC. This gives the protein CASSPTDQDLDGYTF.

This clone appeared once. The chain carries TRBV19 and TRBJ2-3; TRBD2 matches 12 bases. This CDR3 contains 18 residues. V trimming: 2 bases; J trimming: 2 bases; junction bases outside the gene matches: 8. Germline loops: CDR1 LNHDA, CDR2 SQIVND (reference sequence). The DNA of the CDR3 is TGTGCCAGTAGTATAACTAGTCCTAGCGGGGGGGCCACAGATACGCAGTATTTT. This gives the protein CASSITSPSGGATDTQYF.

J is TRBJ2-3 and V is TRBV2; weak D call: TRBD1 (5 bases). With 4 bases removed from V and 1 base from J, the gap between germline ends came to 9 bases. CDR1 and CDR2 from the germline V gene are SNHLY and FYNNEI. This CDR3 has 14 residues. The CDR3 is CASSGQHRTDTQYF. The DNA for the CDR3 is TGTGCCAGCAGTGGACAGCACCGCACAGATACGCAGTATTTT.